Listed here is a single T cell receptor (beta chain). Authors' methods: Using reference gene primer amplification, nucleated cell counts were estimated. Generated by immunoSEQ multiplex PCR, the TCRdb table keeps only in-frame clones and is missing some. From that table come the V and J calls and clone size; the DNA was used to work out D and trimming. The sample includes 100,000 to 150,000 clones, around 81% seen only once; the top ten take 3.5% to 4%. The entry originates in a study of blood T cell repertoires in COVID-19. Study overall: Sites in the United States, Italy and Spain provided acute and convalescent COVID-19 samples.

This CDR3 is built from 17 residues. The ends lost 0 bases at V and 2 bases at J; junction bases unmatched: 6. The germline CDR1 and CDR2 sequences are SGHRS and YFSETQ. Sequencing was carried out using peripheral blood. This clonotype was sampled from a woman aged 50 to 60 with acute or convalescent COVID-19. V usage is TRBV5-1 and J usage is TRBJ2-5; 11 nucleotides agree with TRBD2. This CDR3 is CASSLGETSGTQETQYF. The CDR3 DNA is TGCGCCAGCAGCTTGGGGGAGACTAGCGGGACTCAAGAGACCCAGTACTTC. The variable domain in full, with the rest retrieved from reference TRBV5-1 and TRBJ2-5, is KAGVTQTPRYLIKTRGQQVTLSCSPISGHRSVSWYQQTPGQGLQFLFEYFSETQRNKGNFPGRFSGRQFSNSRSEMNVSTLELGDSALYLCASSLGETSGTQETQYFGPGTRLLVL.